What follows are 5 T cell receptor beta chains derived from one specimen sequenced in a study of shared clonotypes between healthy human individuals. The table came from immunoSEQ multiplex PCR; TCRdb's copy has only in-frame clones and leaves some out. This table has about 480,000 clones, about 80% appearing once. Sequenced material: PBMCs. The receptor source for this set is a woman in her thirties or forties in good health. Some clones in this sample may be carry-over from other donors' samples.

The genes are TRBV5-1 and TRBJ2-5; TRBD1 aligns across 7 bases. CDR3 length: 15 amino acids. The V gene's germline CDR1 is SGHRS and CDR2 YFSETQ. V lost 2 bases and J lost 9; bases outside the gene matches: 13. CDR3 sequence reads: CASSFSGTATEAQYF. The DNA of the CDR3 is TGCGCCAGCAGCTTCTCCGGGACAGCCACCGAGGCCCAGTACTTC.

In its sample, this clone was seen once. The V gene is TRBV7-3, the J gene TRBJ2-3, with unresolved D. V lost 2 bases and J lost 4, with 4 bases in between. The CDR3 covers 12 residues. Germline-derived CDR1 and CDR2 are SGHTA and FQGTGA. The CDR3 coding sequence is TGTGCCAGCAGCTTAGGAGCAGATACGCAGTATTTT. Its translation: CASSLGADTQYF.

With respect to this clone: Within the sample, other DNA sequences also encode this same CDR3. The CDR3 region has the DNA TGTGCCAGCAGCCCCGGACTAGCGGGAGTAGATGAGCAGTTCTTC. Translating it yields CASSPGLAGVDEQFF. The chain employs TRBV7-3 and TRBJ2-1, with 13 bases identical to TRBD2. Germline V lookup: CDR1 SGHTA, CDR2 FQGTGA. Germline trimming cut 5 bases from V and 8 bases from J; bases unmatched to any gene: 6. CDR3 length: 15 amino acids.

The rearrangement joins TRBV5-4 to TRBJ2-5; D is tentatively TRBD1 or TRBD2 (6 bases each). The J call may not be correct, given that the DNA end is closer to TRBJ2-7. The CDR3 is made up of 13 amino acids. The V gene's germline CDR1 is SGHNT and CDR2 YYREEE (reference sequence). The CDR3 sequence is CASSFGGLGEQYF. As DNA, the CDR3 is TGTGCCAGCAGCTTTGGGGGGCTGGGCGAGCAGTACTTC.

On this clone itself: Other DNA sequences in the sample encode the same CDR3. V is TRBV5-4 and J is TRBJ2-3; 7 nucleotides align to TRBD2. CDR3 length: 13 amino acids. V was clipped by 2 bases and J by 4 bases; unmatched bases: 1. CDR1 is SGHNT, CDR2 YYREEE, per germline (reference sequence). This chain's CDR3 is CASSLAGSDTQYF. For the CDR3, the DNA is TGTGCCAGCAGCTTAGCGGGATCAGATACGCAGTATTTT.